This is a list of T cell receptor beta chains from one sample in a study of T cells after yellow fever vaccination. TCRdb analysed the 5' RACE reads with MiXCR anew, one entry per CDR3 protein. This sample has around 530,000 distinct CDR3 sequences, with approximately 16% found just once. Sequenced here: PBMCs, sampled about 5 days after the first yellow fever vaccination. These receptors were obtained from a man aged 18 to 35 who received the YFV17D yellow fever vaccine. CDR3s include the opening cysteine and the closing phenylalanine or tryptophan. The D gene is left open where the match is weak. Only some rows state a clone size, as once, few, many or a class for expanded clones.

TRBV7-9,few,TRBJ1-2,.,CASSSLLRRYYGYTF,TGTGCCAGCAGCTCGCTCTTAAGGCGGTACTATGGCTACACCTTC
TRBV29-1,few,TRBJ1-1,.,CSVEGAEAFF,TGCAGCGTTGAGGGCGCTGAAGCTTTCTTT
TRBV10-1,.,TRBJ1-2,TRBD1,CATFIGQGSYGYTF,TGCGCCACCTTTATTGGACAGGGGAGCTATGGCTACACCTTC
TRBV7-9,.,TRBJ1-4,.,CASSILGVTNEKLFF,TGTGCCAGCAGCATATTAGGGGTCACTAATGAAAAACTGTTTTTT
TRBV2,few,TRBJ2-1,.,CASSPSGGFEQFF,TGTGCCAGCAGCCCCTCAGGGGGGTTTGAGCAGTTCTTC
TRBV20-1,.,TRBJ2-5,.,CCASNDVGPSRETQYF,TGCTGTGCTAGCAATGATGTCGGACCAAGCCGAGAGACCCAGTACTTC
TRBV18,.,TRBJ2-7,.,CASSPRSLDEQYF,TGTGCCAGCTCACCACGGTCGCTAGACGAGCAGTACTTC
TRBV6-5,few,TRBJ1-1,.,CASSYRTENTEAFF,TGTGCCAGCAGTTACCGGACTGAGAACACTGAAGCTTTCTTT
TRBV4-3,many,TRBJ2-3,TRBD2,CASSRVTGLAGLDTQYF,TGCGCCAGCAGCCGAGTTACCGGACTAGCGGGGTTAGATACGCAGTATTTT
TRBV29-1,.,TRBJ1-1,.,CSVSWPEAFF,TGCAGCGTTTCATGGCCTGAAGCTTTCTTT
TRBV5-1,few,TRBJ2-1,.,CASSLVFLNEQFF,TGCGCCAGCAGCTTGGTTTTCCTCAATGAGCAGTTCTTC
TRBV20-1,.,TRBJ2-1,TRBD2,CSASASGGAMAWNEQFF,TGCAGTGCTAGCGCTAGCGGGGGGGCAATGGCTTGGAATGAGCAGTTCTTC
TRBV4-1,.,TRBJ2-3,TRBD2,CASSQDWASGGLSTDTQYF,TGCGCCAGCAGCCAAGATTGGGCTAGCGGGGGCCTTAGCACAGATACGCAGTATTTT
TRBV7-2,.,TRBJ2-3,TRBD2,CASSFGPSGEDTQYF,TGTGCCAGCAGCTTTGGGCCCAGCGGGGAGGATACGCAGTATTTT
TRBV6-2/TRBV6-3,few,TRBJ2-3,.,CASSYGALAPMTSTDTQYF,TGTGCCAGCAGTTACGGGGCGTTAGCCCCAATGACTAGCACAGATACGCAGTATTTT
TRBV11-2,few,TRBJ2-5,.,CASSSRTETQYF,TGTGCCAGCAGCTCTCGGACAGAGACCCAGTACTTC
TRBV18,few,TRBJ2-1,.,CASSPQGAYNEQFF,TGTGCCAGCTCACCACAGGGAGCCTACAATGAGCAGTTCTTC
TRBV30,many,TRBJ2-1,.,CAWSVLGSDQSFF,TGTGCCTGGAGTGTACTAGGATCGGACCAATCGTTCTTC
TRBV9,few,TRBJ1-1,.,CASSVDRVNTEAFF,TGTGCCAGCAGCGTAGACAGGGTGAACACTGAAGCTTTCTTT
TRBV29-1,.,TRBJ1-1,.,CSVESADGGTEAFF,TGCAGCGTTGAAAGCGCGGACGGCGGAACTGAAGCTTTCTTT
TRBV4-2,.,TRBJ2-2,.,CASSQGVTANTGELFF,TGTGCCAGCAGCCAAGGGGTGACAGCGAACACCGGGGAGCTGTTTTTT
TRBV7-9,.,TRBJ1-6,TRBD1,CASSPTGTDSPLHF,TGTGCCAGCAGCCCTACGGGGACAGATTCACCCCTCCACTTT
TRBV27,.,TRBJ1-1,.,CASSPSHWGDTEAFF,TGTGCCAGCAGTCCCAGCCATTGGGGTGACACTGAAGCTTTCTTT
TRBV7-9,many,TRBJ2-6,TRBD1,CASSRDSSGANVLTF,TGCGCCAGCAGCCGGGACAGCTCTGGGGCCAACGTCCTGACTTTC
TRBV5-4,.,TRBJ1-1,TRBD1,CASSVDRGGTEAFF,TGTGCCAGCAGCGTCGACAGGGGAGGTACTGAAGCTTTCTTT
TRBV18,.,TRBJ2-1,TRBD2,CARLAGSSYNEQFF,TGTGCCCGCTTAGCGGGAAGCTCCTACAATGAGCAGTTCTTC
TRBV7-3,many,TRBJ2-3,.,CASTDIPDTQYF,TGTGCCAGCACTGACATCCCAGATACGCAGTATTTT
TRBV27,once,TRBJ2-3,TRBD2,CASSFPFSGGTDTQYF,TGTGCCAGCAGTTTCCCTTTCAGCGGGGGCACAGATACGCAGTATTTT
TRBV4-2,.,TRBJ2-3,TRBD1,CASSQPAGTGAFADTQYF,TGTGCCAGCAGCCAACCAGCCGGGACAGGGGCGTTCGCAGATACGCAGTATTTT
TRBV12-3/TRBV12-4,many,TRBJ1-4,TRBD1,CASSPNRGRNEKLFF,TGTGCCAGCAGCCCAAACAGGGGGCGGAACGAAAAACTGTTTTTT
TRBV9,many,TRBJ2-5,.,CASSDSGVQETQYF,TGTGCCAGCAGCGATTCGGGGGTCCAAGAGACCCAGTACTTC